This T cell receptor (beta chain) was sequenced in a study of blood T cells in healthy people across ages. Study results and caveats: Because sorting was not performed, PBMCs prevented conclusive naive versus antigen-experienced comparison. Correlation between TCR beta diversity and naive T cell percentage was strong. The long-lived group displayed more naive CD4+ cells, plus higher diversity, than the aged donors did.

For the second PCR, which ran for about 7 to 12 cycles, a sample-barcoded 5' primer and a J-beta primer mix were used. Each CDR3 protein is one row after TCRdb ran MiXCR on the 5' RACE reads. The sample records fewer than 1,000,000 distinct CDR3 sequences, approximately 44% being singletons. In regard to this clonotype: Its antigen is unidentified.

The receptor comes from a man aged 60 to 69 in good health. The sample taken for sequencing was blood.

CDR3: CASSLAGTGINEQFF. The DNA of the CDR3 is TGTGCCAGCAGCTTAGCCGGGACAGGGATAAATGAGCAGTTCTTC. The chain carries TRBV7-2 and TRBJ2-1; 9 positions agree with TRBD1. Germline loops: CDR1 SGHTA, CDR2 FQGNSA. CDR3 length equals 15 residues. After removal of 0 bases from V and 7 bases from J, the junction contained 4 bases not matched to a gene.